This passage covers 28 T cell receptor beta chains from one sample sequenced in a study of beta chain features in type 1 diabetes. The investigators reverse transcribed all of the isolated RNA, so they sequenced expressed TCRB transcripts. The repertoire was sequenced with immunoSEQ multiplex PCR; TCRdb's copy has only in-frame clones and lacks some. The sample has 120,000 to 150,000 clones, about 44% seen once. What was sequenced was Tregs from blood. These receptors were collected from a young man in good health.

The chain combines TRBV6-4 with TRBJ1-2, with TRBD1 identical over 12 bases. This CDR3 comprises 16 residues. The V gene's germline CDR1 is MRHNA and CDR2 SNTAGT. With V trimmed by 6 bases and J by 4 bases, 9 bases remained unmatched. The CDR3 loop reads CASRGTGGQDGYGYTF. The CDR3 bases are TGTGCCAGCAGAGGGACAGGGGGCCAGGACGGCTATGGCTACACCTTC.

The chain has TRBV7-4 and TRBJ1-6; D is uncertain. CDR3 size: 16 residues. Germline CDR1 reads SGHVT; CDR2 reads SQSDAQ. The ends were cut back, 2 bases at V and 5 bases at J, with 13 bases in the middle. The CDR3 nucleotides read TGTGCCAGCAGCTTAATGGTTACAGCAGATAATTCACCCCTCCACTTT. This encodes CASSLMVTADNSPLHF.

The chain combines TRBV2 with TRBJ1-4; D is ambiguous. CDR3 size: 13 residues. Trimming took 3 bases from V and 7 from J, leaving 9 bases between them. Germline V gives CDR1 SNHLY, CDR2 FYNNEI. CDR3 sequence (DNA): TGTGCCAGCAGTGATATGTGGGCTGAAAAACTGTTTTTT. This codes for CASSDMWAEKLFF. Using reference TRBV2 and TRBJ1-4 for the parts outside the CDR3, the full variable domain is EPEVTQTPSHQVTQMGQEVILRCVPISNHLYFYWYRQILGQKVEFLVSFYNNEISEKSEIFDDQFSVERPDGSNFTLKIRSTKLEDSAMYFCASSDMWAEKLFFGSGTQLSVL.

This chain joins TRBV7-2 and TRBJ2-3, with D hard to call. Germline V gene lookup returns CDR1 SGHTA and CDR2 FQGNSA. The CDR3 covers 14 residues. V shed 1 base and J shed 8 bases, with 13 bases lying between them. The CDR3 DNA sequence: TGTGCCAGCAGCTTAGTACCGACTCTGGGTACGCAGTATTTT. Its protein product is CASSLVPTLGTQYF.

J is TRBJ1-5 and V is TRBV28; maybe TRBD1 (5 bases). V lost 9 bases to trimming and J lost 6 bases, with 12 bases between them. The CDR3 totals 12 residues. Germline lookup yields CDR1 MDHEN and CDR2 SYDVKM. The chain's CDR3 is CASTWGGQPQHF. The CDR3 DNA sequence: TGTGCCAGTACCTGGGGGGGTCAGCCCCAGCATTTT. Full variable domain (rest looked up from reference TRBV28 and TRBJ1-5): DVKVTQSSRYLVKRTGEKVFLECVQDMDHENMFWYRQDPGLGLRLIYFSYDVKMKEKGDIPEGYSVSREKKERFSLILESASTNQTSMYLCASTWGGQPQHFGDGTRLSIL.

In DNA form, the CDR3 reads TGTGCCATCAGTGAGAGGGAGCAGGCGGAGCAGTTCTTC. It specifies CAISEREQAEQFF. This chain links TRBV10-3 with TRBJ2-1; possibly TRBD2 for D (5 bases). V dropped 2 bases and J dropped 10 bases, with 12 bases sitting between them. This CDR3 has 13 residues. CDR1 is ENHRY and CDR2 is SYGVKD in the germline V gene.

This clone has a handful of counts. The gene calls are TRBV7-2 and TRBJ1-1; TRBD1 agrees at 7 bases. Per germline, CDR1 SGHTA and CDR2 FQGNSA. V lost 4 bases to trimming and J lost 6 bases; unmatched junction nucleotides: 11. CDR3 length equals 15 residues. As DNA, the CDR3 is TGTGCCAGCAGCTCACAGGGGCGGGGTATGGCTGAAGCTTTCTTT. This gives the protein CASSSQGRGMAEAFF.

This clone turned up a few times. This chain links TRBV28 with TRBJ2-7; 8 nucleotides align to TRBD2. Unmatched junction bases numbered 6, after V lost 5 bases and J lost 6 bases. CDR3 length: 13 amino acids. The germline V gene encodes CDR1 MDHEN and CDR2 SYDVKM. The DNA for the CDR3 is TGTGCCAGCAGTGGTATAGCGGGAACCGAGCAGTACTTC. Translation gives CASSGIAGTEQYF.

The chain uses TRBV4-1 and TRBJ2-6; D is possibly TRBD1 (6 bases). The CDR3 contains 15 residues. Trimming shortened V by 3 bases and J by 2 bases, and 8 bases separated the two germline ends. Per germline, CDR1 MGHRA and CDR2 YSYEKL. The CDR3 DNA reads TGCGCCAGCAGCCATAGACAGGCTGGGGCCAACGTCCTGACTTTC. It translates to CASSHRQAGANVLTF.

V gene TRBV29-1 combines with J gene TRBJ2-5; a possible D gene is TRBD2 (5 bases). The DNA end lines up better with TRBJ2-7; the J call may be wrong. There are 13 residues in the CDR3. The germline gives CDR1 SQVTM, CDR2 ANQGSEA. The CDR3 loop is CSVSGSVRYEQYF. CDR3 in DNA: TGCAGCGTTTCGGGGAGTGTAAGGTACGAGCAGTACTTC.

This clone was seen a few times. The V and J genes are TRBV15 and TRBJ2-6; perhaps TRBD2 as D (7 bases). The CDR3 contains 16 residues. The germline gives CDR1 LNHNV, CDR2 YYDKDF (reference sequence). V gave up 7 bases and J gave up 0 bases, with 13 bases separating them. This CDR3 reads CATTTRGGSGANVLTF. CDR3 nucleotides: TGTGCCACCACTACGAGGGGGGGCTCTGGGGCCAACGTCCTGACTTTC.

Only a few counts were recorded for this clone. The rearrangement links TRBV30 to TRBJ1-2; weak D call: TRBD1 (5 bases). This CDR3 contains 12 residues. CDR1 GTSNPN and CDR2 SVGIG come from the germline V gene (reference sequence). The chain's CDR3 is CAFGGVNYGYTF. The CDR3 DNA reads as TGTGCGTTTGGAGGGGTTAACTATGGCTACACCTTC.

The gene calls are TRBV10-3 and TRBJ2-1; D is perhaps TRBD1 (5 bases). Germline values: CDR1 ENHRY, CDR2 SYGVKD. The CDR3 sequence is 13 residues long. V dropped 8 bases and J dropped 4 bases, with 12 bases sitting between them. CDR3 residues: CAIGRQQYNEQFF. The CDR3 DNA sequence: TGTGCCATCGGGCGACAGCAATACAATGAGCAGTTCTTC.

This clone came up a few times. V gene TRBV6-6 combines with J gene TRBJ2-5; D gene uncertain. The CDR3 is 12 amino acids. With 0 bases removed from V and 5 bases from J, the gap between germline ends came to 4 bases. CDR1 and CDR2 (germline): MNHNY, SVGAGI (reference sequence). The CDR3 region is CASSYSRETQYF. The CDR3 DNA reads TGTGCCAGCAGTTACTCTCGGGAGACCCAGTACTTC.

The chain combines TRBV5-1 with TRBJ1-6; 9 bases line up with TRBD1. V was pared by 2 bases and J by 7 bases, with 4 bases of the junction left unmatched. Germline V lookup: CDR1 SGHRS, CDR2 YFSETQ. This CDR3 has 15 amino acids. CDR3 sequence: CASSLQGAHNSPLHF. In nucleotides, the CDR3 is TGCGCCAGCAGCTTACAGGGGGCGCACAATTCACCCCTCCACTTT. Filled out from reference TRBV5-1 and TRBJ1-6, the complete variable domain reads KAGVTQTPRYLIKTRGQQVTLSCSPISGHRSVSWYQQTPGQGLQFLFEYFSETQRNKGNFPGRFSGRQFSNSRSEMNVSTLELGDSALYLCASSLQGAHNSPLHFGNGTRLTVT.

The V and J genes are TRBV5-1 and TRBJ2-5; 13 bases map to TRBD2. The CDR3 is made up of 16 amino acids. V lost 4 bases to trimming and J lost 2 bases; unmatched junction nucleotides: 5. Germline loops: CDR1 SGHRS, CDR2 YFSETQ. CDR3 loop: CASSPGLAGEQETQYF. The CDR3 nucleotides read TGCGCCAGCAGCCCCGGACTAGCGGGGGAGCAAGAGACCCAGTACTTC.

This clone was counted only a few times. The J gene is TRBJ2-1, the V gene TRBV7-9, with TRBD2 matching 7 bases. The CDR3 is made up of 16 amino acids. CDR1 is SEHNR and CDR2 is FQNEAQ in the germline V gene (reference sequence). The ends lost 5 bases at V and 5 bases at J; junction bases unmatched: 12. The CDR3 DNA sequence: TGTGCCAGCAGCATATTTCGGGGTCGGGGGGACAATGAGCAGTTCTTC. Its protein product is CASSIFRGRGDNEQFF. Combining the CDR3 with reference TRBV7-9 and TRBJ2-1 gives the whole variable domain DTGVSQNPRHKITKRGQNVTFRCDPISEHNRLYWYRQTLGQGPEFLTYFQNEAQLEKSRLLSDRFSAERPKGSFSTLEIQRTEQGDSAMYLCASSIFRGRGDNEQFFGPGTRLTVL.

The rearrangement joins TRBV10-3 to TRBJ2-4; 12 bases fit TRBD1. The trim removed 5 bases at V and 7 bases at J, leaving 15 bases unmatched. The germline V gene has CDR1 ENHRY and CDR2 SYGVKD. The CDR3 has 18 residues. CDR3: CAISRLMLSGQGANIQYF. The CDR3 region has the DNA TGTGCCATCAGTCGTTTAATGCTCTCGGGACAGGGGGCGAACATTCAGTACTTC.

This sequence joins TRBV7-2 and TRBJ2-3; D perhaps matches TRBD1 (5 bases). The CDR3 extends over 13 amino acids. The V gene's germline CDR1 is SGHTA and CDR2 FQGNSA. Trimming left V 5 bases short and J 6 bases short, with 12 bases between. The CDR3 nucleotides read TGTGCCAGCAGCAGGCAGGGTAGGGATACGCAGTATTTT. It translates to CASSRQGRDTQYF.

This clone was counted only a few times. The chain carries TRBV10-3 and TRBJ1-6, with D perhaps matching TRBD1 (6 bases). V gave up 4 bases and J gave up 7 bases, with 11 bases separating them. Germline CDR1 and CDR2: ENHRY and SYGVKD. CDR3 length: 14 amino acids. The CDR3, as DNA: TGTGCCATCAGTGCCGGACAGAGAAATTCACCCCTCCACTTT. Protein product: CAISAGQRNSPLHF.

This clone was counted only a few times. J is TRBJ1-3 and V is TRBV6-6, with D perhaps TRBD1 (6 bases). V was cut by 6 bases and J by 1 base, with 7 bases left in between. CDR1 is MNHNY and CDR2 is SVGAGI in the germline V gene (reference sequence). This CDR3 has 13 residues. DNA of the CDR3: TGTGCCAGCAGAACAGGGTCTGGAAACACCATATATTTT. This encodes CASRTGSGNTIYF.

This CDR3 is CASSLLGPNYGYTF. As DNA, the CDR3 is TGTGCCAGCAGCTTGTTGGGGCCTAACTATGGCTACACCTTC. V usage is TRBV5-4 and J usage is TRBJ1-2; D possibly corresponds to TRBD1 (5 bases). The CDR3 sequence is 14 residues long. The germline gives CDR1 SGHNT, CDR2 YYREEE (reference sequence). Trimming took 1 base from V and 0 from J, leaving 7 bases between them.

This clone came up a few times. V and J are TRBV5-6 and TRBJ2-1; possible D gene TRBD2, 6 bases. This CDR3 is 18 amino acids long. V was cut by 0 bases and J by 0 bases, with 16 bases left in between. Germline V gene sequence: CDR1 SGHDT, CDR2 YYEEEE. CDR3 coding DNA: TGTGCCAGCAGCTTGGTGGAGGGTTGGGAAGTCTCCTACAATGAGCAGTTCTTC. The encoded protein is CASSLVEGWEVSYNEQFF. The full variable domain, with the rest looked up from reference TRBV5-6 and TRBJ2-1, is DAGVTQSPTHLIKTRGQQVTLRCSPKSGHDTVSWYQQALGQGPQFIFQYYEEEERQRGNFPDRFSGHQFPNYSSELNVNALLLGDSALYLCASSLVEGWEVSYNEQFFGPGTRLTVL.

The rearrangement uses TRBV6-1 and TRBJ1-5; 9 bases map to TRBD1. Germline trimming cut 6 bases from V and 1 base from J; bases unmatched to any gene: 4. Germline loops: CDR1 MNHNS, CDR2 SASEGT. The CDR3 totals 15 residues. CDR3 residues: CASRRTGESNQPQHF. CDR3 coding DNA: TGTGCCAGCAGACGGACAGGGGAAAGCAATCAGCCCCAGCATTTT.

Only a few counts were recorded for this clone. The gene calls are TRBV10-3 and TRBJ2-1, with a tentative D call TRBD1 (6 bases). This CDR3 is 14 amino acids long. Germline CDR1 ENHRY, CDR2 SYGVKD. Trimming pared 7 bases from V and 8 bases from J, leaving 18 bases between. CDR3: CAIKTPAKGDEQFF. The CDR3, as DNA: TGTGCCATCAAGACCCCAGCCAAGGGGGATGAGCAGTTCTTC.

The chain employs TRBV18 and TRBJ2-5; possible D gene TRBD1, 6 bases. Deletions cut 0 bases from V and 2 bases from J, with 13 bases between. CDR1 and CDR2 (germline): KGHSH, LQKENI. The CDR3 extends over 16 amino acids. The CDR3 nucleotides are TGTGCCAGCTCACCACCTGGGACGGGACATCAAGAGACCCAGTACTTC. Protein: CASSPPGTGHQETQYF.

This chain joins TRBV6-1 and TRBJ1-1, with 7 nucleotides matching TRBD1. The CDR3 runs 13 residues. CDR1 and CDR2 from the germline V gene are MNHNS and SASEGT. The ends lost 6 bases at V and 1 base at J; junction bases unmatched: 2. The CDR3 nucleotides read TGTGCCAGCAGGGGACAGACGAACACTGAAGCTTTCTTT. Amino acid sequence: CASRGQTNTEAFF.

This clone has only a few counts. DNA for the CDR3: TGTGCCAGCAGTGAATACGGCGGAACCTACGAGCAGTACTTC. It translates to CASSEYGGTYEQYF. The V gene is TRBV25-1, the J gene TRBJ2-7; D remains ambiguous. V lost 0 bases to trimming and J lost 2 bases, with 8 bases between them. Germline CDR1 is MGHDK and CDR2 is SYGVNS. There are 14 residues in the CDR3.